The entry below describes one TCR beta chain. The CDR3 is 15 amino acids. Germline CDR1 is SGHTA and CDR2 is FQGNSA. V lost 4 bases to trimming and J lost 3 bases; unmatched junction nucleotides: 6. The assay was immunoSEQ multiplex PCR, and TCRdb's table has in-frame clones only and misses some. The top ten hold over 3.5% of the sample, which has under 200,000 clones, 85% to 90% seen once. The data were taken from a study of blood T cell repertoires in COVID-19. Study information: The United States, Italy and Spain provided the acute and convalescent COVID-19 samples.

V usage is TRBV7-2 and J usage is TRBJ1-1; 9 bases line up with TRBD1. Sequences were obtained from peripheral blood. This TCR was recovered from a man aged 18 to 30 with active or convalescent COVID-19. The CDR3 DNA sequence: TGTGCCAGCAGCTCTACAGGGGGCGGCTACACTGAAGCTTTCTTT. This codes for CASSSTGGGYTEAFF.